This entry lists 21 T cell receptor beta chains sequenced from one sample in a study of radiotherapy plus CTLA-4 blockade in lung cancer. Sequencing was performed with immunoSEQ multiplex PCR; in TCRdb, only in-frame clones are kept and a portion is missing. The sample records 80,000 to 100,000 clones, 65% to 75% being singletons. The material was peripheral blood, obtained from a patient treated with radiotherapy plus ipilimumab. Source of these receptors: a human donor with non-small cell lung cancer who had a partial response to radiotherapy plus ipilimumab. Some clones in this sample may be carry-over from other donors' samples.

The gene calls are TRBV6-1 and TRBJ1-2; 7 nucleotides match TRBD1. V shed 4 bases, J shed 4 bases, and the junction held 3 bases outside the gene matches. CDR3 length: 13 residues. The germline V gene encodes CDR1 MNHNS and CDR2 SASEGT. The CDR3 nucleotides read TGTGCCAGCAGTGGGGACAGCGTCTATGGCTACACCTTC. Protein: CASSGDSVYGYTF.

The chain couples TRBV19 to TRBJ2-2; 8 bases line up with TRBD2. V was clipped by 5 bases and J by 6 bases; unmatched bases: 8. CDR3 length equals 15 residues. Germline CDR1 reads LNHDA; CDR2 reads SQIVND (reference sequence). The CDR3 reads CASSHREGLAGELFF. The CDR3 DNA follows: TGTGCCAGTAGTCACCGGGAGGGGCTAGCCGGGGAGCTGTTTTTT.

This clone appeared a few times. This chain links TRBV27 with TRBJ1-1, with TRBD1 as a possible D gene (5 bases). Germline CDR1 reads MNHEY; CDR2 reads SMNVEV (reference sequence). Trimming pared 2 bases from V and 4 bases from J, leaving 14 bases between. The CDR3 totals 15 residues. The CDR3: CASSLRGPGGTEAFF. CDR3 DNA: TGTGCCAGCAGTTTACGCGGACCCGGGGGCACTGAAGCTTTCTTT.

The CDR3 coding sequence is TGTGCCAGCAGCCCTTGGACTAGCGGGAGAGTAGAGACCCAGTACTTC. The encoded protein is CASSPWTSGRVETQYF. V and J are TRBV5-5 and TRBJ2-5, with 13 nucleotides matching TRBD2. Germline V gives CDR1 SGHKS, CDR2 YYEKEE (reference sequence). The V gene end was trimmed by 4 bases and the J gene end by 4 bases; junction bases not matched to a gene: 7. The CDR3 spans 16 residues. Filled out from reference TRBV5-5 and TRBJ2-5, the complete variable domain reads DAGVTQSPTHLIKTRGQQVTLRCSPISGHKSVSWYQQVLGQGPQFIFQYYEKEERGRGNFPDRFSARQFPNYSSELNVNALLLGDSALYLCASSPWTSGRVETQYFGPGTRLLVL.

In this sample, this clone turned up many times. The CDR3 loop reads CASSAGIPTYEQYF. The CDR3, as DNA: TGTGCCAGCAGCGCAGGGATCCCGACCTACGAGCAGTACTTC. V usage is TRBV7-9 and J usage is TRBJ2-7; a weak D match, TRBD1 (5 bases). V was pared by 5 bases and J by 2 bases, with 13 bases between. The CDR3 has 14 amino acids. Germline lookup yields CDR1 SEHNR and CDR2 FQNEAQ (reference sequence).

This clone appeared a few times. J is TRBJ1-5 and V is TRBV7-8; the D gene is possibly TRBD1 (5 bases). V was pared by 4 bases and J by 6 bases, with 16 bases between. This CDR3 is 15 amino acids long. Germline V gene lookup returns CDR1 SGHVS and CDR2 FQNEAQ. The CDR3: CASSSGRMGGQPQHF. The CDR3 nucleotides are TGTGCCAGCAGCTCGGGACGGATGGGGGGTCAGCCCCAGCATTTT.

The rearrangement links TRBV28 to TRBJ1-4, with D perhaps matching TRBD1 (6 bases). The CDR3 consists of 16 residues. Looked up from germline, CDR1 is MDHEN and CDR2 is SYDVKM. V lost 5 bases, J lost 2 bases, and 15 bases lay in between. Here the CDR3 reads CASSPRGGNTNEKLFF. CDR3 nucleotides: TGTGCCAGCAGTCCCCGGGGGGGCAATACTAATGAAAAACTGTTTTTT.

This clone was observed once. J is TRBJ2-5 and V is TRBV7-7; TRBD2 matches at 7 bases. The J call may not be correct, given that the DNA end is closer to TRBJ2-7. There are 15 residues in the CDR3. Germline V gives CDR1 SSHAT, CDR2 FNYEAQ (reference sequence). The CDR3 here is CASSLGFGGSYEQYF. The CDR3 DNA reads as TGTGCCAGCAGCTTAGGGTTCGGCGGGAGTTACGAGCAGTACTTC.

The rearrangement uses TRBV25-1 and TRBJ1-4, with unresolved D. V gave up 7 bases and J gave up 7 bases, with 19 bases separating them. This CDR3 has 15 amino acids. Germline CDR1 is MGHDK and CDR2 is SYGVNS. CDR3 sequence (DNA): TGTGCCAGCATGGGGAGGGCGGGCCGAGTTGAAAAACTGTTTTTT. Translated: CASMGRAGRVEKLFF.

This chain links TRBV6-5 with TRBJ2-5; D may be TRBD2 (6 bases). The germline CDR1 and CDR2 sequences are MNHEY and SVGAGI. The CDR3 has 14 residues. V was shortened by 6 bases and J by 5 bases, with 16 bases between the two germline ends. CDR3 protein: CASRLTRSVETQYF. As DNA, the CDR3 is TGTGCCAGCAGATTGACTAGATCCGTGGAGACCCAGTACTTC.

This clone was seen only a few times. The chain is built from TRBV5-6 and TRBJ2-3, with 11 bases matching TRBD2. Looked up from germline, CDR1 is SGHDT and CDR2 is YYEEEE. V gave up 0 bases and J gave up 7 bases; unmatched junction bases: 1. The CDR3 extends over 14 amino acids. CDR3 in amino acids: CASSLVAGGNTQYF. CDR3 coding DNA: TGTGCCAGCAGCTTGGTAGCGGGGGGGAATACGCAGTATTTT. The variable domain in full, completed from reference TRBV5-6 and TRBJ2-3, reads DAGVTQSPTHLIKTRGQQVTLRCSPKSGHDTVSWYQQALGQGPQFIFQYYEEEERQRGNFPDRFSGHQFPNYSSELNVNALLLGDSALYLCASSLVAGGNTQYFGPGTRLTVL.

In this sample, this clone turned up a few times. The chain carries TRBV19 and TRBJ1-5, with unresolved D. The CDR3 loop spans 12 amino acids. With 5 bases removed from V and 6 bases from J, the gap between germline ends came to 8 bases. The V gene's germline CDR1 is LNHDA and CDR2 SQIVND (reference sequence). The DNA of the CDR3 is TGTGCCAGTAGTGGGAGGCGTCAGCCCCAGCATTTT. As protein: CASSGRRQPQHF.

The chain joins TRBV13 to TRBJ2-5; D is unclear. The CDR3 length is 13 residues. The ends were cut back, 1 base at V and 0 bases at J, with 3 bases in the middle. Germline values: CDR1 PRHDT, CDR2 FYEKMQ (reference sequence). The CDR3 DNA reads as TGTGCCAGCAGCTTAGCTCACCAAGAGACCCAGTACTTC. Protein sequence: CASSLAHQETQYF.

The chain has TRBV10-3 and TRBJ1-1; TRBD1 matches at 8 bases. CDR1 ENHRY and CDR2 SYGVKD come from the germline V gene. The CDR3 length is 15 residues. Trimming removed 5 bases from V and 1 base from J; junction bases left unmatched: 6. The CDR3 region is CAISQGALSNTEAFF. The DNA for the CDR3 is TGTGCCATCAGTCAGGGGGCCCTCTCGAACACTGAAGCTTTCTTT.

This clone was found a few times. V is TRBV28 and J is TRBJ2-7; 13 bases align to TRBD2. The CDR3 runs to 16 residues. V trimming: 6 bases; J trimming: 11 bases; junction bases outside the gene matches: 16. Germline CDR1 reads MDHEN; CDR2 reads SYDVKM. The DNA of the CDR3 is TGTGCCAGCAGATCTCCGGAACTAGCGGGAGGGGGCAGGGAGTACTTC. It codes for CASRSPELAGGGREYF.

This clone was counted only a few times. The J gene is TRBJ1-6, the V gene TRBV5-6; 9 positions agree with TRBD1. The CDR3 sequence is 14 residues long. From germline, CDR1 is SGHDT and CDR2 YYEEEE. Unmatched junction bases numbered 6, after V lost 6 bases and J lost 8 bases. The CDR3 sequence is CASTWGQGYSPLHF. CDR3 DNA sequence: TGTGCCAGCACTTGGGGACAGGGTTATTCACCCCTCCACTTT.

The chain has TRBV7-8 and TRBJ1-6, with no clear D. Trimming removed 1 base from V and 10 bases from J, with 8 bases in between. CDR3 size: 13 residues. Looked up from germline, CDR1 is SGHVS and CDR2 is FQNEAQ. The CDR3 spells CASSLGGESPLHF. The DNA for the CDR3 is TGTGCCAGCAGCTTAGGCGGGGAATCACCCCTCCACTTT. Together with reference TRBV7-8 and TRBJ1-6, the CDR3 gives the full variable domain: GAGVSQSPRYKVAKRGQDVALRCDPISGHVSLFWYQQALGQGPEFLTYFQNEAQLDKSGLPSDRFFAERPEGSVSTLKIQRTQQEDSAVYLCASSLGGESPLHFGNGTRLTVT.

The table lists this clone with a count of one. The DNA of the CDR3 is TGTGCCAGCAGCCAAGTGATAGCGGGGGGGCCGGAGACCCAGTACTTC. This encodes CASSQVIAGGPETQYF. This chain joins TRBV4-2 and TRBJ2-5, with TRBD2 identical over 11 bases. CDR1 is LGHNA and CDR2 is YNFKEQ in the germline V gene. The junction had 6 bases not matched to a gene; V was cut back by 1 base and J by 5 bases. The CDR3 runs to 16 residues.

The chain links TRBV29-1 to TRBJ2-7, with TRBD2 as a possible D gene (6 bases). V was trimmed by 3 bases and J by 4 bases, leaving 16 bases between them. The CDR3 loop spans 14 amino acids. The germline V gene has CDR1 SQVTM and CDR2 ANQGSEA. The CDR3 here is CSVDLSGSRYEQYF. CDR3 sequence (DNA): TGCAGCGTTGATTTGTCCGGGAGTCGGTACGAGCAGTACTTC.

V and J are TRBV13 and TRBJ2-1; 9 bases line up with TRBD2. Germline CDR1 and CDR2: PRHDT and FYEKMQ (reference sequence). The CDR3 covers 17 residues. The junction had 12 bases not matched to a gene; V was cut back by 5 bases and J by 4 bases. The CDR3 sequence: CASSPKIPSGAYNEQFF. The CDR3 bases are TGTGCCAGCAGCCCAAAAATTCCTAGCGGGGCTTACAATGAGCAGTTCTTC. The whole variable domain, filled in from reference TRBV13 and TRBJ2-1, reads AAGVIQSPRHLIKEKRETATLKCYPIPRHDTVYWYQQGPGQDPQFLISFYEKMQSDKGSIPDRFSAQQFSDYHSELNMSSLELGDSALYFCASSPKIPSGAYNEQFFGPGTRLTVL.

The J gene is TRBJ2-1, the V gene TRBV9, with TRBD2 as a possible D gene (6 bases). This CDR3 is built from 15 residues. V was cut by 0 bases and J by 4 bases, with 11 bases left in between. Germline V gene lookup returns CDR1 SGDLS and CDR2 YYNGEE. CDR3 residues: CASSVARSGYNEQFF. Written as DNA, the CDR3 is TGTGCCAGCAGCGTAGCGCGAAGCGGGTACAATGAGCAGTTCTTC.